This is a list of T cell receptor beta chains from one sample in a study of cytomegalovirus exposure and HLA in healthy donors. TCRdb's copy holds only in-frame clones and misses some; the assay was immunoSEQ multiplex PCR. The repertoire holds about 160,000 clones, over 70% seen once, with about 9.9% in the top ten. Sample: PBMCs. These TCRs come from a man younger than 35 in good health and CMV-seropositive. Both conserved end residues are part of each CDR3. D genes are given only for firm matches. Clone sizes are given selectively: once, few, many, or a class where the clone is expanded.

D	J	V	length	size	DNA	CDR3
TRBD2	TRBJ2-3	TRBV2	16	few	TGTGCCAGCAGCACACGGACTAGCGGAGGAGCAGATACGCAGTATTTT	CASSTRTSGGADTQYF
.	TRBJ2-2	TRBV10-3	12	few	TGTGCCATCAGCGCACAGACCGGGGAGCTGTTTTTT	CAISAQTGELFF
.	TRBJ1-4	TRBV11-2	16	.	TGTGCCAGCAGCCCGGGTACTGGACAGAGGAGTGAAAAACTGTTTTTT	CASSPGTGQRSEKLFF
.	TRBJ1-5	TRBV21-1	17	.	TGTGCCAGCAGCATACTACAGGGATCCTATAGCAATCAGCCCCAGCATTTT	CASSILQGSYSNQPQHF
TRBD2	TRBJ2-1	TRBV19	15	.	TGTGCCAGTAGTACTAGCGGTTTCTCCTACAATGAGCAGTTCTTC	CASSTSGFSYNEQFF
TRBD2	TRBJ2-5	TRBV5-1	14	.	TGCGCCAGCACCTCGGGCGGGAGAAGGAAGACCCAGTACTTC	CASTSGGRRKTQYF
.	TRBJ1-5	TRBV4-1	16	.	TGCGCCAGCAGCCAAGTAACCCACAGGGGCAATCAGCCCCAGCATTTT	CASSQVTHRGNQPQHF
TRBD1	TRBJ2-5	TRBV9	15	few	TGTGCCAGCAGCGTAGGGGCAGGGGGCGGCGAGACCCAGTACTTC	CASSVGAGGGETQYF
.	TRBJ1-1	TRBV2	13	.	TGTGCCAGCGTATCGACTTGGAACACTGAAGCTTTCTTT	CASVSTWNTEAFF
.	TRBJ2-5	TRBV30	13	.	TGTGCCTGGTGTATAGGGGGAGCAGAGACCCAGTACTTC	CAWCIGGAETQYF
TRBD1	TRBJ2-5	TRBV5-1	16	few	TGCGCCAGCAGCTTTACAGGGGTAGGATTTGGGGAGACCCAGTACTTC	CASSFTGVGFGETQYF
.	TRBJ1-2	TRBV30	11	.	TGTGCCTGGAGTACCCGGGGTGGCTACACCTTC	CAWSTRGGYTF
.	TRBJ1-1	TRBV30	15	.	TGTGCCTGGATTCGTGGGAGGAAAGGGAAGGATGAAGCTTTCTTT	CAWIRGRKGKDEAFF
.	TRBJ2-7	TRBV27	12	few	TGTGCCAGCAGTTCTGGACTCTACGAGCAGTACTTC	CASSSGLYEQYF